This T cell receptor (beta chain) is from a study of T cell changes during pregnancy in multiple sclerosis. The CDR3 runs 15 residues. V dropped 5 bases and J dropped 0; count of bases not matched to a gene: 6. From germline, CDR1 is PRHDT and CDR2 FYEKMQ (reference sequence). This table comes from immunoSEQ multiplex PCR, and its TCRdb copy is limited to in-frame clones, with some not included. The sample includes about 100,000 clones, more than 90% of them seen just once. This receptor was obtained from a female donor with multiple sclerosis, enrolled in a pregnancy study. This specimen was peripheral blood, taken in the second trimester of pregnancy. The chain recombines TRBV13 with TRBJ2-5; 7 bases map to TRBD1. CDR3 nucleotides: TGTGCCAGCAGCATGAGACAGGGCAACCAAGAGACCCAGTACTTC. Amino acid sequence: CASSMRQGNQETQYF.